This record covers a single T cell receptor (beta chain). The junction shows a germline mismatch at one end, possibly a read error. The CDR3 totals 14 residues. Germline V gene sequence: CDR1 SQVTM, CDR2 ANQGSEA. The entry originates in a study of tumor-infiltrating lymphocytes in glioblastoma multiforme. TCRB libraries came from RNA via three nested multiplex PCR rounds. TCRdb used MiXCR to reprocess the multiplex PCR reads, holding one entry per CDR3 protein. This table holds 25,000 to 40,000 distinct CDR3 sequences, 61% found once. The chain combines TRBV29-1 with TRBJ1-3, with D unclear. This receptor was identified in a male donor with glioblastoma. The sequenced sample was brain tumor tissue. DNA of the CDR3: TGCAGCGCCGCTGCCGCAGGCTCTGGATACACCATATATTTT. Protein product: CSAAAAGSGYTIYF.